This T cell receptor (beta chain) was retrieved from a study of blood T cell repertoires in COVID-19. Overall study context: The United States, Italy and Spain were the sources of the acute and convalescent COVID-19 samples. Sources were T cells, B-cell-depleted T cells, or PBMCs; the material itself was cDNA or gDNA.

Seattle participants joined during active infection and were tracked over time. The authors' processing: Nucleated cell number was recorded as an estimate derived from reference gene primer amplification. The data were produced by immunoSEQ multiplex PCR, yet TCRdb's version contains in-frame clones alone and is incomplete. V and J calls and clone size follow that table, whereas D and trimming were derived from the DNA. Here the sample spans roughly 260,000 clones, 75% to 95% being singletons. There are 17 residues in the CDR3. The V gene's germline CDR1 is MNHEY and CDR2 SMNVEV (reference sequence). V shed 2 bases, J shed 7 bases, and the junction held 9 bases outside the gene matches.

The sequenced sample was peripheral blood. This sequence was found in a person under 30 with COVID-19, enrolled during active disease. The chain has TRBV27 and TRBJ2-1; 12 bases map to TRBD2. For the CDR3, the DNA is TGTGCCAGCAGTTTACTCCTTCGACTAGCGGGAGAAAATGAGCAGTTCTTC. Amino acid sequence: CASSLLLRLAGENEQFF.